Below, 16 T cell receptor beta chains from the same sample are listed, as sequenced in a study of T cells and copy number aberrations in small-cell lung cancer. Data came from immunoSEQ multiplex PCR; TCRdb stores just in-frame clones and leaves some out. The profile covers about 9,600 clones, with about 80% appearing a single time and 30% to 35% taken by the ten largest. Sequences were obtained from normal tissue next to the tumor. Receptors were obtained from a man in his 60s with small cell lung cancer.

This rearrangement joins TRBV28 to TRBJ1-1, with 7 bases identical to TRBD1. CDR3 size: 16 residues. The germline CDR1 and CDR2 sequences are MDHEN and SYDVKM. The ends lost 6 bases at V and 2 bases at J; junction bases unmatched: 12. The CDR3 nucleotides read TGTGCCAGCAGAATACCCAGGGGGACCCTTAACACTGAAGCTTTCTTT. Protein sequence: CASRIPRGTLNTEAFF. Supplemented by reference TRBV28 and TRBJ1-1, the full variable domain reads DVKVTQSSRYLVKRTGEKVFLECVQDMDHENMFWYRQDPGLGLRLIYFSYDVKMKEKGDIPEGYSVSREKKERFSLILESASTNQTSMYLCASRIPRGTLNTEAFFGQGTRLTVV.

The V call is TRBV6-1, the J call TRBJ2-1, with D possibly being TRBD1 or TRBD2 (7 bases each). CDR3 length: 17 residues. CDR1 MNHNS and CDR2 SASEGT come from the germline V gene. Trimming removed 0 bases from V and 8 bases from J, with 20 bases in between. The DNA of the CDR3 is TGTGCCAGCAGTGAAGCTCCGACAGGGAGGGGGATACATGAGCAGTTCTTC. The encoded protein is CASSEAPTGRGIHEQFF.

The V and J genes are TRBV28 and TRBJ1-5, with 9 bases identical to TRBD1. This CDR3 spans 15 amino acids. From germline, CDR1 is MDHEN and CDR2 SYDVKM. Unmatched junction bases numbered 6, after V lost 6 bases and J lost 3 bases. The CDR3 DNA reads as TGTGCCAGCAGATCCGGGACAGGGTCCAATCAGCCCCAGCATTTT. This translates into CASRSGTGSNQPQHF.

The J gene is TRBJ2-7, the V gene TRBV7-2, with 8 nucleotides matching TRBD1. The CDR3 spans 15 residues. Per the germline V gene, CDR1 is SGHTA and CDR2 is FQGNSA. The V segment lost 5 bases and the J segment 7 bases; nucleotides outside the gene matches: 13. In nucleotides, the CDR3 is TGTGCCAGCAGCCCATGGACAGGGATGGCGGATGAGCAGTACTTC. Its translation is CASSPWTGMADEQYF. The entire variable domain, with the rest obtained from reference TRBV7-2 and TRBJ2-7, is as follows: GAGVSQSPSNKVTEKGKDVELRCDPISGHTALYWYRQSLGQGLEFLIYFQGNSAPDKSGLPSDRFSAERTGGSVSTLTIQRTQQEDSAVYLCASSPWTGMADEQYFGPGTRLTVT.

The V and J genes are TRBV18 and TRBJ2-7; TRBD2 might be the D (6 bases). Deletions cut 4 bases from V and 6 bases from J, with 19 bases between. The CDR3 has 15 amino acids. CDR1 is KGHSH and CDR2 is LQKENI in the germline V gene. The CDR3, as DNA: TGTGCCAGCTCACTGGATACTAGCCCGAGAGCCGAGCAGTACTTC. Protein sequence: CASSLDTSPRAEQYF.

The chain is built from TRBV30 and TRBJ1-2; D possibly corresponds to TRBD1 (5 bases). CDR3 size: 12 residues. Trimming took 5 bases from V and 4 from J, leaving 11 bases between them. Germline V lookup: CDR1 GTSNPN, CDR2 SVGIG (reference sequence). CDR3 in amino acids: CAWGTGGYGYTF. DNA for the CDR3: TGTGCCTGGGGGACCGGGGGCTATGGCTACACCTTC.

V is TRBV5-1 and J is TRBJ1-2; 7 bases are a match to TRBD1. Germline CDR1 is SGHRS and CDR2 is YFSETQ. The CDR3 extends over 13 amino acids. V shed 4 bases, J shed 8 bases, and the junction held 8 bases outside the gene matches. This CDR3 reads CASSPDRPDGYTF. DNA for the CDR3: TGCGCCAGCAGCCCGGACAGGCCCGACGGCTACACCTTC.

As regards this clone: A much bigger clone sits one base away, suggesting this may be a read error. V is TRBV29-1 and J is TRBJ2-5; D could derive from TRBD1 or TRBD2 (5 bases each). Germline-derived CDR1 and CDR2 are SQVTM and ANQGSEA. The CDR3 is made up of 11 amino acids. In DNA, the CDR3 is TGCAGCGTGGGGGAACAAGGAAGGGTGGACTTC. This sequence encodes CSVGEQGRVDF.

Comment on this clone: Relative to the germline gene, one junction end is altered; a read error may explain this. The chain has TRBV28 and TRBJ1-1; D remains unclear. This CDR3 has 11 residues. Germline-derived CDR1 and CDR2 are MDHEN and SYDVKM. Here the CDR3 reads CASSLHTKAFF. In DNA form, the CDR3 reads TGTGCCAGCAGTTTACACACTAAAGCTTTCTTT.

This clone was seen once. This CDR3 reads CASSLRGDGAQYF. Written as DNA, the CDR3 is TGCGCCAGCAGCTTGCGGGGGGATGGGGCCCAGTACTTC. J is TRBJ2-5 and V is TRBV5-1; the match to TRBD2 covers 7 bases. The V segment lost 1 base and the J segment 9 bases; nucleotides outside the gene matches: 6. The CDR3 loop spans 13 amino acids. Looked up from germline, CDR1 is SGHRS and CDR2 is YFSETQ.

The rearrangement uses TRBV5-1 and TRBJ2-1; D gene ambiguous. Germline lookup yields CDR1 SGHRS and CDR2 YFSETQ. CDR3 length: 11 residues. V was trimmed by 6 bases and J by 5 bases, leaving 6 bases between them. CDR3 residues: CASTKNNEQFF. CDR3 bases: TGCGCCAGCACCAAGAACAATGAGCAGTTCTTC.

The V and J genes are TRBV5-1 and TRBJ1-4; TRBD1 agrees at 8 bases. V gave up 4 bases and J gave up 7 bases; unmatched junction bases: 9. There are 15 residues in the CDR3. Germline CDR1 SGHRS, CDR2 YFSETQ. The CDR3 nucleotides are TGCGCCAGCAGCGGGAGGACAGGGCTGGGTGAAAAACTGTTTTTT. Translating it yields CASSGRTGLGEKLFF.

V is TRBV9 and J is TRBJ2-1; weak D call: TRBD2 (6 bases). Trimming pared 0 bases from V and 0 bases from J, leaving 16 bases between. The CDR3 loop spans 18 amino acids. Germline V gene sequence: CDR1 SGDLS, CDR2 YYNGEE. The CDR3 nucleotides are TGTGCCAGCAGCGTAGGGCCCGGAGCGGGTAGCTCCTACAATGAGCAGTTCTTC. This sequence encodes CASSVGPGAGSSYNEQFF.

This CDR3 is CSQLGEDTQYF. Written as DNA, the CDR3 is TGCAGCCAGCTAGGGGAAGATACGCAGTATTTT. The V gene is TRBV20-1, the J gene TRBJ2-3; perhaps TRBD1 as D (5 bases). The CDR3 contains 11 residues. Germline V gene lookup returns CDR1 DFQATT and CDR2 SNEGSKA (reference sequence).

CDR3 loop: CASSSSGGTALYEQYF. In DNA, the CDR3 is TGTGCCAGCAGTTCGAGTGGGGGGACGGCCCTCTACGAGCAGTACTTC. V is TRBV6-5 and J is TRBJ2-7; tentatively, D is TRBD2 (6 bases). CDR3 length: 16 amino acids. Trimming shortened V by 4 bases and J by 3 bases, and 19 bases separated the two germline ends. CDR1 is MNHEY, CDR2 SVGAGI, per germline.

The chain uses TRBV2 and TRBJ1-1; perhaps TRBD1 as D (5 bases). There are 15 residues in the CDR3. Germline-derived CDR1 and CDR2 are SNHLY and FYNNEI. Trimming cost V 0 bases and J 5 bases, with 13 bases left between them. DNA for the CDR3: TGTGCCAGCAGTGAAGCGCTTGGGGGAACAACTGAAGCTTTCTTT. Translation gives CASSEALGGTTEAFF.